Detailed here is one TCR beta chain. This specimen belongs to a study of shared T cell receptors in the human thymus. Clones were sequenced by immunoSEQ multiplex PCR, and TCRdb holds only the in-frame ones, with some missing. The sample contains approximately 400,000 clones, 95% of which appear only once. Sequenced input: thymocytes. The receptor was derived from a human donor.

The CDR3 DNA reads TGTGCCAGCAGTTTTCTCCCAGCGGGAGTATACGAGCAGTACTTC. This encodes CASSFLPAGVYEQYF. This chain uses TRBV27 with TRBJ2-7; TRBD2 aligns across 8 bases. The CDR3 spans 15 residues. Germline values: CDR1 MNHEY, CDR2 SMNVEV (reference sequence). Germline trimming cut 3 bases from V and 4 bases from J; bases unmatched to any gene: 8.